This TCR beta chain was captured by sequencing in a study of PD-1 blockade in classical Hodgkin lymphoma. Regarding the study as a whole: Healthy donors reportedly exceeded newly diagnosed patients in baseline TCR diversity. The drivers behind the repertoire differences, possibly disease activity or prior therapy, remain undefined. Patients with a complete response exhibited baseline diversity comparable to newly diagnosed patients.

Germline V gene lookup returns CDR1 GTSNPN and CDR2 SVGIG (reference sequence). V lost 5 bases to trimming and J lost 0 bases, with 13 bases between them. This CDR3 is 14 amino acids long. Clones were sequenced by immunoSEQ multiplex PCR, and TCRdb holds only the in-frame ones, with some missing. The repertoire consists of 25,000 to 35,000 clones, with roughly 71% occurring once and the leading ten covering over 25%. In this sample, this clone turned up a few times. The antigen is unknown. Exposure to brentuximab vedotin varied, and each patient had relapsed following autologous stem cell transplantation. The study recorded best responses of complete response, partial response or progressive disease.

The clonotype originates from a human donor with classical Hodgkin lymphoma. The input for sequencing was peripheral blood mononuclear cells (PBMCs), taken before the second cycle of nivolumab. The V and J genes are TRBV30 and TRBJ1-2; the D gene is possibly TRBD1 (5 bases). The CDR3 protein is CAWLQTGANYGYTF. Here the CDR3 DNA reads TGTGCCTGGTTGCAAACAGGAGCTAACTATGGCTACACCTTC.